This T cell receptor beta chain was sequenced in a study of T cell repertoires in cytomegalovirus infection (dated by TCRdb to about 2019). Study-level background: Because public TCR beta signatures pointed to carriage of CMV infection together with the matching HLA type, the HLA type of each donor mattered for the analysis.

Study-wide findings and limitations: In both this cohort and an independent cohort of several hundred donors, the cumulative frequency of public TCR beta family members distinguished carriers of CMV infection plus the relevant HLA type. In the ex vivo response, HLA-C-restricted CMV-specific TCR beta clonotypes were dominant, and in two of eight donors the single most frequent clonotype came from this HLA-C-restricted group.

The cysteine opens and the phenylalanine closes a CDR3 of 17 amino acids. The DNA shown is the 51-base CDR3, in frame from base 1. The germline V gene supplies CDR1 SGHVS and CDR2 FQNEAQ. V and J are truncated by 5 bases and 0 bases respectively, leaving an intervening sequence of 18 bases. In its sample, this clonotype was seen many times. Its recognized antigen is unknown. No base qualities exist here, and no much larger clone lies one base off it. These reads were obtained on an Illumina HiSeq 1500. TCRdb redid the processing of the public reads, applying fastp at Q25 and MiXCR, and retained in-frame beta chains. Entries that share a CDR3 protein sequence are merged under the most common genes and DNA. Here the sample has about 230,000 distinct CDR3 sequences; 22% occur a single time. The top ten constitute around a sixth of the sample.

This sequence uses TRBV7-8 and TRBJ2-3; tentative D gene TRBD1, with 5 bases matching. Sequenced input: CD8+ T cells from PBMCs. This receptor was taken from a human donor in good health (CMV status not recorded). Some clones in this sample may be carry-over from other donors' samples. CDR3 loop: CASSLPRHTGSTDTQYF. The DNA reads TGTGCCAGCAGCCTCCCCCGACACACAGGTAGCACAGATACGCAGTATTTT.